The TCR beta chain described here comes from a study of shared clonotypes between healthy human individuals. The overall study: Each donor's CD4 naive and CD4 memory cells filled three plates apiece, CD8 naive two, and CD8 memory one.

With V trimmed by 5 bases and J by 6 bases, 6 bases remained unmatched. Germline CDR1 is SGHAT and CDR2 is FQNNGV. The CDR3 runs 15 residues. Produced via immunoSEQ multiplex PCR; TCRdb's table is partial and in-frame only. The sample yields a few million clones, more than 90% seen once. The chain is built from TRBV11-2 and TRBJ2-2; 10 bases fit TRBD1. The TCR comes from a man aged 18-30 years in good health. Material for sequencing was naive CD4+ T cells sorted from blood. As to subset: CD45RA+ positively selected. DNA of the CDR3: TGTGCCAGCAGCCGCGACAGGGGGCGCGCCGGGGAGCTGTTTTTT. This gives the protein CASSRDRGRAGELFF.